These T cell receptor beta chains were read from a single sample in a study of blood T cell repertoires in COVID-19. Profiled with immunoSEQ multiplex PCR; TCRdb holds only in-frame clones, not every one. The sample includes roughly 64,000 clones, 85% to 90% seen only once; the top ten take more than 2.5%. Sequenced material: peripheral blood. These receptors all stem from a man in his fifties or sixties with active COVID-19. CDR3s include the opening cysteine and the closing phenylalanine or tryptophan. The D gene is left open where the match is weak. Clone size, where shown, is once, few, many, or a class for clones that have expanded.

d_call	clone_size	j_call	v_call	cdr3_nt	cdr3_aa
TRBD1	NA	TRBJ2-7	TRBV5-1	TGCGCCAGCAGCTTCTGGACAGGACCGGCCTACGAGCAGTACTTC	CASSFWTGPAYEQYF
TRBD2	NA	TRBJ2-7	TRBV28	TGTGCCAGCACCGAGGGAGGGCCGCGGGAGCAGTACTTC	CASTEGGPREQYF
TRBD1	NA	TRBJ2-6	TRBV14	TGTGCCAGCAGCCTCACCGGGACAGGGCACTCTGGGGCCAACGTCCTGACTTTC	CASSLTGTGHSGANVLTF
NA	few	TRBJ1-1	TRBV28	TGTGCCAGCAGTTCAAGACAGAGGGAAGCTTTCTTT	CASSSRQREAFF
NA	NA	TRBJ2-7	TRBV24-1	TGTGCCACCAGTCCGAGGGCACCCGGGCCCTACGAGCAGTACTTC	CATSPRAPGPYEQYF
NA	NA	TRBJ2-5	TRBV5-8	TGTGCCAGCAGCTGGGGACTCCAAGAGACCCAGTACTTC	CASSWGLQETQYF
NA	NA	TRBJ1-6	TRBV7-2	TGTGCCAGCAGCTTCTTTCCTGGCACCCTTAATTCACCCCTCCACTTT	CASSFFPGTLNSPLHF
TRBD1	NA	TRBJ1-5	TRBV5-1	TGCGCCAGCAGCGAGAGAGGGGGCGCGGGTCAGCCCCAGCATTTT	CASSERGGAGQPQHF
NA	few	TRBJ2-2	TRBV5-1	TGCGCCAGCAGCTTGGCCCCGGGGTCCGGGGAGCTGTTTTTT	CASSLAPGSGELFF
TRBD1	NA	TRBJ1-3	TRBV29-1	TGCAGCGTTGACGACAGGGGTGGAAACACCATATATTTT	CSVDDRGGNTIYF
TRBD1	NA	TRBJ1-6	TRBV7-9	TGTGCCAGCAGCCTGGACAGGGGGCTGGATAATTCACCCCTCCACTTT	CASSLDRGLDNSPLHF
TRBD2	NA	TRBJ2-7	TRBV27	TGTGCCAGCAGTTTATACAGCGGGAGTGGCTACGAGCAGTACTTC	CASSLYSGSGYEQYF
NA	NA	TRBJ2-7	TRBV3-1/TRBV3-2	TGTGCCAGCAGCCAAGATCCAGGCTACGAGCAGTACTTC	CASSQDPGYEQYF
TRBD2	NA	TRBJ2-1	TRBV11-3	TGTGCCAGCAGCTTGGGAGCGGGAGCTTCGGATGAGCAGTTCTTC	CASSLGAGASDEQFF
NA	NA	TRBJ1-2	TRBV6-5	TGTGCCAGCACCAGGACACCCCTATATGGCTACACCTTC	CASTRTPLYGYTF
TRBD2	few	TRBJ2-7	TRBV5-5	TGTGCCAGCAGCTTAGGGACTAGCGGGGAACTCTACGAGCAGTACTTC	CASSLGTSGELYEQYF
TRBD2	NA	TRBJ2-7	TRBV9	TGTGCCAGCAGCCTCGGGAGGGAAAGTTATTACGAGCAGTACTTC	CASSLGRESYYEQYF
NA	once	TRBJ2-7	TRBV29-1	TGCAGCGTTGAAGCGGAGGGCAGCTACGAGCAGTACTTC	CSVEAEGSYEQYF
TRBD2	NA	TRBJ2-1	TRBV5-4	TGTGCCAGCAGCTTCGGGACTAGCAGGGTGGGCAATGAGCAGTTCTTC	CASSFGTSRVGNEQFF
TRBD1	NA	TRBJ1-4	TRBV5-1	TGCGCCAGCAGCTTGGCGGGGGACAGAGAAAAACTGTTTTTT	CASSLAGDREKLFF
TRBD2	NA	TRBJ2-1	TRBV11-3	TGTGCCAGCAGCCCAGGGACTAGCAATGAGCAGTTCTTC	CASSPGTSNEQFF
TRBD1	NA	TRBJ2-1	TRBV7-2	TGTGCCAGCAGCTTAACGGGACAGGACTCTGAGCAGTTCTTC	CASSLTGQDSEQFF
TRBD1	NA	TRBJ2-5	TRBV5-1	TGCGCCAGCAGCCCAGGGACAGAGGATACCCAGTACTTC	CASSPGTEDTQYF
TRBD1	NA	TRBJ1-2	TRBV7-9	TGTGCCAGCAGCGCCCGGGACAGCCCGCGGGGCTACACCTTC	CASSARDSPRGYTF
TRBD1	NA	TRBJ1-1	TRBV5-6	TGTGCCAGCAGCTTGGGGGGACAGATGAACACTGAAGCTTTCTTT	CASSLGGQMNTEAFF
NA	once	TRBJ2-5	TRBV5-1	TGCGCCAGCAGCTTGGCCGGGACTGAGGGGCAGACCCAGTACTTC	CASSLAGTEGQTQYF